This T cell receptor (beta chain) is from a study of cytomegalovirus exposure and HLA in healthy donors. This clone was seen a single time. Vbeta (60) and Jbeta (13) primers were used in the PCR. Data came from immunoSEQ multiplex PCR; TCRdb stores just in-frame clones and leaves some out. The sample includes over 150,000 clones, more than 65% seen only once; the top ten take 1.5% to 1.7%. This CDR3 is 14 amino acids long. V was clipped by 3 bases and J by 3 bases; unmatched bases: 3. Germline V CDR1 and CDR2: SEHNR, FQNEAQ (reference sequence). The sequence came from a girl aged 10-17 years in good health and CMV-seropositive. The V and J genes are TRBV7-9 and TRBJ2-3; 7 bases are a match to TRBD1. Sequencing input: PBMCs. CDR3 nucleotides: TGTGCCAGCAGCTTCGGGACAGCTACAGATACGCAGTATTTT. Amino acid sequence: CASSFGTATDTQYF.